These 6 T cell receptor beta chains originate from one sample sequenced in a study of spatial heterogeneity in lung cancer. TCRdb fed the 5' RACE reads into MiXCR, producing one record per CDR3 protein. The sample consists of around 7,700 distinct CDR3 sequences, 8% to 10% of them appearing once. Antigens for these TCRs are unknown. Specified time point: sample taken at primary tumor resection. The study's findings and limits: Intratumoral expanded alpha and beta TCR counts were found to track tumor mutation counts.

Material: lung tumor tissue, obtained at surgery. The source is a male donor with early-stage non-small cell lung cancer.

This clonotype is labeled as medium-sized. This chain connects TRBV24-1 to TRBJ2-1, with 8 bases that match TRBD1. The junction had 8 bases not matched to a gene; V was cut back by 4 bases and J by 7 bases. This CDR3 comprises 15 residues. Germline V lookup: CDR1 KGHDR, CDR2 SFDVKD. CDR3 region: CATSDSQGAENEQFF. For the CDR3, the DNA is TGTGCCACCAGTGACTCCCAGGGGGCGGAAAATGAGCAGTTCTTC.

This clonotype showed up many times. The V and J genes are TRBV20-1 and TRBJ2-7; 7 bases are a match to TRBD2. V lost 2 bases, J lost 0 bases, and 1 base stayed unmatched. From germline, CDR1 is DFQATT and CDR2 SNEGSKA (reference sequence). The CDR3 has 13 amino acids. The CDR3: CSARTSVSYEQYF. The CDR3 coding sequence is TGCAGTGCTAGAACTAGCGTCTCCTACGAGCAGTACTTC.

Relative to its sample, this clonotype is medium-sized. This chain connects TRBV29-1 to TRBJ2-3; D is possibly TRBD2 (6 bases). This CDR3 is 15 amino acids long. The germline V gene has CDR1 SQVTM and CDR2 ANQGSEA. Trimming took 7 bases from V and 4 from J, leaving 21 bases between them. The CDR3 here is CSARRDPARPDTQYF. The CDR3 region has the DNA TGCAGCGCGCGGCGGGACCCCGCTAGACCAGATACGCAGTATTTT.

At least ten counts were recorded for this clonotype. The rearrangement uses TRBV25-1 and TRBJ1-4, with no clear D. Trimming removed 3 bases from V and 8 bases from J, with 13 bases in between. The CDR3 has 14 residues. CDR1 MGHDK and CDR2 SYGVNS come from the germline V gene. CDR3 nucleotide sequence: TGTGCCAGCAGTGAGGCTGGCTCAGTAGAAAAACTGTTTTTT. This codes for CASSEAGSVEKLFF.

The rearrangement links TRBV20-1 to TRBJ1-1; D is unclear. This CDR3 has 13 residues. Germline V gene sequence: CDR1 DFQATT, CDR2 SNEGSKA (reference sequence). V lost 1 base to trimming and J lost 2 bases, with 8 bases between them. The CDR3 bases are TGCAGTGCTAGAGGCATCGTAAACACTGAAGCTTTCTTT. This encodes CSARGIVNTEAFF.

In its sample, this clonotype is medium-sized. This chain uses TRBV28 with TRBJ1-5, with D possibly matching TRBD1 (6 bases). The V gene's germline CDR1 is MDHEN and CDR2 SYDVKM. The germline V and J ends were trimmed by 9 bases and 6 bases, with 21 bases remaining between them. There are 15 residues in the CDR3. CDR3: CASLLRGARGQPQHF. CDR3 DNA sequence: TGTGCCAGTCTGCTGCGGGGGGCGCGTGGTCAGCCCCAGCATTTT.